This TCR beta chain derives from a study of OX40 agonist ivuxolimab in advanced cancers. The wider study: Patients' therapy was ivuxolimab, an antibody that acts as an agonist of OX40 (CD134).

Blood was sampled at baseline, cycle 4 day 1, and cycle 7 day 1. Turning to this clone: The antigen is undetermined.

Measured with immunoSEQ multiplex PCR; TCRdb has only the in-frame clones, and not every one. The data hold about 51,000 clones, with less than 90% observed a single time. Study-level findings and limits: Relative to CD4+, CD8+ T cells held more expanded clones on average. At 0.1 to 3.0 mg/kg, CD4+ and CD8+ blood T cells expanded clonally by week 6.

Germline V gene sequence: CDR1 SGHTA, CDR2 FQGTGA. With 2 bases clipped from V and 3 bases from J, the junction kept 10 bases outside the gene matches. The CDR3 covers 19 residues. This TCR was sampled from an adult with an advanced solid tumor such as melanoma, head and neck, liver or kidney cancer. The chain combines TRBV7-3 with TRBJ2-3; 14 bases map to TRBD2. The sequences come from CD4+ or CD8+ T cells sorted from blood, collected in a trial of the OX40 agonist ivuxolimab. In DNA form, the CDR3 reads TGTGCCAGCAGCTTACAGACTAGCGGGAGGGCCTTGGGGACAGATACGCAGTATTTT. Its protein product is CASSLQTSGRALGTDTQYF.